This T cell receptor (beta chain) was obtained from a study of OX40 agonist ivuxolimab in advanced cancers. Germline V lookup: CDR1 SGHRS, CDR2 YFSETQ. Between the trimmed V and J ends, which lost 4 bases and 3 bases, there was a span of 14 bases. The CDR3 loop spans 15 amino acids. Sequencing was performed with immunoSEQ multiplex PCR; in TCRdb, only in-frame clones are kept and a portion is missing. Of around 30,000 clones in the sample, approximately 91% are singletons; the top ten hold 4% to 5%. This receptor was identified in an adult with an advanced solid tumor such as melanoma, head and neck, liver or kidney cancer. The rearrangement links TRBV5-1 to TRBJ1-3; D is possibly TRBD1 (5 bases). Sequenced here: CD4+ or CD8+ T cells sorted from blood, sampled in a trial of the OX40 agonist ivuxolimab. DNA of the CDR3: TGCGCCAGCAGCCTGGAAGGGACGGATGGAAACACCATATATTTT. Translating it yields CASSLEGTDGNTIYF.